A selection of T cell receptor beta chains follows, all from one sample in a study of OX40 agonist ivuxolimab in advanced cancers. The repertoire was sequenced with immunoSEQ multiplex PCR; TCRdb's copy has only in-frame clones and lacks some. The data show some 83,000 clones, 80% to 90% seen once. The input for sequencing was CD4+ or CD8+ T cells sorted from blood, taken in a trial of the OX40 agonist ivuxolimab. Receptor source: an adult with an advanced solid tumor such as melanoma, head and neck, liver or kidney cancer. Each CDR3 is given with its conserved first and last residue. Each record gives: CDR3 protein, CDR3 DNA, CDR3 length, clone size, D gene, V gene, J gene. A D gene is named only where the DNA matches it firmly. Not all rows give a size; the values are once, few, many and, for expanded clones, a class.

cdr3_aa: CASTTQIRGQGGNTIYF
cdr3_nt: TGTGCCAGCACTACGCAAATCAGGGGGCAAGGAGGAAACACCATATATTTT
cdr3_length: 17
clone_size: -
d_call: TRBD1
v_call: TRBV19
j_call: TRBJ1-3

cdr3_aa: CASSISRSRGRREPQHF
cdr3_nt: TGTGCCAGTAGTATATCAAGGAGTAGGGGGCGAAGGGAGCCCCAGCATTTT
cdr3_length: 17
clone_size: -
d_call: TRBD1
v_call: TRBV19
j_call: TRBJ1-5

cdr3_aa: CASRRGPETQYF
cdr3_nt: TGTGCCAGCAGGAGGGGACCGGAGACCCAGTACTTC
cdr3_length: 12
clone_size: -
d_call: -
v_call: TRBV2
j_call: TRBJ2-5

cdr3_aa: CASSLGSGTGTGYTF
cdr3_nt: TGTGCCAGCAGCTTAGGCTCCGGGACAGGGACTGGCTACACCTTC
cdr3_length: 15
clone_size: -
d_call: TRBD1
v_call: TRBV7-2
j_call: TRBJ1-2

cdr3_aa: CSVTRSLETQYF
cdr3_nt: TGCAGCGTGACCCGGTCCCTAGAGACCCAGTACTTC
cdr3_length: 12
clone_size: -
d_call: -
v_call: TRBV29-1
j_call: TRBJ2-5

cdr3_aa: CASSQGPGWDEQFF
cdr3_nt: TGCGCCAGCAGCCAAGGGCCCGGGTGGGATGAGCAGTTCTTC
cdr3_length: 14
clone_size: -
d_call: -
v_call: TRBV4-3
j_call: TRBJ2-1

cdr3_aa: CASSPGANTEAFF
cdr3_nt: TGTGCCAGCTCACCGGGGGCGAACACTGAAGCTTTCTTT
cdr3_length: 13
clone_size: -
d_call: -
v_call: TRBV18
j_call: TRBJ1-1

cdr3_aa: CASSVQLDSPLHF
cdr3_nt: TGTGCCAGCAGTGTCCAGCTAGATTCACCCCTCCACTTT
cdr3_length: 13
clone_size: -
d_call: -
v_call: TRBV9
j_call: TRBJ1-6

cdr3_aa: CASSPTGSGNTIYF
cdr3_nt: TGTGCCAGCAGTCCCACCGGCTCTGGAAACACCATATATTTT
cdr3_length: 14
clone_size: -
d_call: -
v_call: TRBV7-3
j_call: TRBJ1-3

cdr3_aa: CASSPGPNNEQFF
cdr3_nt: TGTGCCAGCAGCCCGGGACCCAACAATGAGCAGTTCTTC
cdr3_length: 13
clone_size: -
d_call: -
v_call: TRBV14
j_call: TRBJ2-1

cdr3_aa: CASSYGNQPQHF
cdr3_nt: TGTGCCAGCAGTTACGGGAATCAGCCCCAGCATTTT
cdr3_length: 12
clone_size: -
d_call: -
v_call: TRBV28
j_call: TRBJ1-5

cdr3_aa: CASSPGGNDGYTF
cdr3_nt: TGTGCCAGCTCACCGGGGGGGAACGATGGCTACACCTTC
cdr3_length: 13
clone_size: -
d_call: -
v_call: TRBV18
j_call: TRBJ1-2

cdr3_aa: CASSRRTGANTEAFF
cdr3_nt: TGTGCCAGCAGCCGCCGGACAGGAGCTAACACTGAAGCTTTCTTT
cdr3_length: 15
clone_size: -
d_call: TRBD1
v_call: TRBV14
j_call: TRBJ1-1

cdr3_aa: CASSQWAQGTDTQYF
cdr3_nt: TGTGCCAGCAGCCAATGGGCCCAGGGCACAGATACGCAGTATTTT
cdr3_length: 15
clone_size: -
d_call: -
v_call: TRBV14
j_call: TRBJ2-3

cdr3_aa: CASSQDPQLSYNEQFF
cdr3_nt: TGTGCCAGCAGCCAAGACCCCCAGCTTTCCTACAATGAGCAGTTCTTC
cdr3_length: 16
clone_size: few
d_call: -
v_call: TRBV4-2
j_call: TRBJ2-1

cdr3_aa: CASTASGNEQYF
cdr3_nt: TGTGCCAGCACGGCTAGCGGGAACGAGCAGTACTTC
cdr3_length: 12
clone_size: -
d_call: TRBD2
v_call: TRBV6-1
j_call: TRBJ2-7

cdr3_aa: CASTMAGSSYEQYF
cdr3_nt: TGTGCCAGCACTATGGCAGGGTCCTCCTACGAGCAGTACTTC
cdr3_length: 14
clone_size: -
d_call: -
v_call: TRBV7-2
j_call: TRBJ2-7

cdr3_aa: CASSLMVAQAFF
cdr3_nt: TGTGCCAGCAGCTTAATGGTAGCCCAAGCTTTCTTT
cdr3_length: 12
clone_size: -
d_call: -
v_call: TRBV7-2
j_call: TRBJ1-1

cdr3_aa: CASSLGVETQYF
cdr3_nt: TGTGCCAGCAGCTTAGGCGTAGAGACCCAGTACTTC
cdr3_length: 12
clone_size: -
d_call: -
v_call: TRBV7-9
j_call: TRBJ2-5

cdr3_aa: CASSFGRDSYGYTF
cdr3_nt: TGTGCCAGCAGCTTTGGGCGGGACAGCTATGGCTACACCTTC
cdr3_length: 14
clone_size: -
d_call: TRBD1
v_call: TRBV7-8
j_call: TRBJ1-2

cdr3_aa: CASSQTSGGTYEQYF
cdr3_nt: TGTGCCAGCAGCCAGACTAGCGGGGGGACCTACGAGCAGTACTTC
cdr3_length: 15
clone_size: -
d_call: TRBD2
v_call: TRBV28
j_call: TRBJ2-7

cdr3_aa: CASSLGRGRDTQYF
cdr3_nt: TGCGCCAGCAGCTTGGGCAGGGGGCGAGATACGCAGTATTTT
cdr3_length: 14
clone_size: few
d_call: TRBD1
v_call: TRBV5-1
j_call: TRBJ2-3